The sequence of this T cell receptor beta chain was determined in a study of T cell repertoires in cytomegalovirus infection. MiXCR, run by TCRdb on the reads, gives a single entry per CDR3 protein. The table lists 150,000 to 200,000 distinct CDR3 sequences, roughly 28% of them singletons, with about 28% in the top ten. The clonotype originates from a human donor in good health (CMV status not recorded). Some clones in this sample may be carry-over from other donors' samples. Sequencing was done on a sample of PBMCs.

As DNA, the CDR3 is TGTGCCAGCAGTGACGGGGGGAGAAATGGCTACACCTTC. It yields the protein CASSDGGRNGYTF. V usage is TRBV6-4 and J usage is TRBJ1-2, with a possible D match to TRBD1 (5 bases). The V end lost 2 bases, the J end lost 6 bases, and 10 bases lay between the germline ends. Germline V gives CDR1 MRHNA, CDR2 SNTAGT. This CDR3 contains 13 residues.